The clone carrying this T cell receptor beta chain has only a few counts. Its antigen is unknown. The data are from a study of early T cells in non-severe SARS-CoV-2 infection. Study-level background: It was bulk RNA from unsorted whole blood that was sequenced, and the chains were unpaired.

Looked up from germline, CDR1 is SEHNR and CDR2 is FQNEAQ (reference sequence). The CDR3 totals 15 residues. The V segment lost 6 bases and the J segment 3 bases; nucleotides outside the gene matches: 9. Unique molecular identifier tags were affixed to discrete cDNA molecules. TCRdb itself ran the 5' RACE reads through MiXCR, one entry per CDR3 protein. The repertoire includes about 42,000 distinct CDR3 sequences, around 6.8% of them detected once, and roughly 4.7% sits in the top ten. Study-wide results and limits: Anti-spike CD8 responses were favored in VDJdb matching, and private and CD4 specificities were missed.

The sequencing sample was made of whole blood. The sequence was collected from an adult who was a healthcare worker with PCR-confirmed SARS-CoV-2 infection or an uninfected control (not recorded which). The chain recombines TRBV7-9 with TRBJ2-7; 9 nucleotides line up with TRBD1. CDR3 nucleotide sequence: TGTGCCAGCAGTTTCCTCCCGGGACAGGGCTACGAGCAGTACTTC. Its protein is CASSFLPGQGYEQYF.